This TCR beta chain was retrieved from a study of graft-versus-host responses after intestinal transplantation. Some clones are missing from TCRdb's copy, which holds only in-frame ones; the method was immunoSEQ multiplex PCR. Of about 25,000 clones in the sample, over 85% were seen once. Trimming removed 5 bases from V and 8 bases from J; junction bases left unmatched: 8. Looked up from germline, CDR1 is MNHEY and CDR2 is SMNVEV (reference sequence). CDR3 length: 15 residues. This sequence joins TRBV27 and TRBJ2-1; 11 bases align to TRBD1. The sequenced sample was PBMCs, obtained 18 days after transplant. This clonotype originated in a human patient who received an intestinal transplant, so some T cells may come from the graft donor. CDR3 protein: CASSHPGQGVDEQFF. The CDR3 DNA reads as TGTGCCAGCAGTCACCCGGGACAGGGGGTCGATGAGCAGTTCTTC.